Given below is one T cell receptor (beta chain) in context. Its antigen has not been determined. Per-base quality was not reported, and no clone a single base away is much larger than it. To demonstrate the VDJtools post-analysis software, the study profiled TCR beta repertoires from the peripheral blood of about a dozen young patients with multiple sclerosis. Multiple sclerosis patients were children and adolescents aged about 6 to 16 years. Libraries were made using PCR. Sequencing instrument: Illumina HiSeq 2500. Unique molecular identifiers were incorporated into TCR beta cDNA libraries to reduce PCR and sequencing biases. Roughly 500,000 cDNA molecules were obtained for every 1 to 10 million input T cells, so each molecule roughly corresponded to one T cell. The patient libraries were prepared and sequenced using the same protocol as the earlier healthy control dataset. Within a given batch, samples were prepared together, multiplexed and sequenced on the same HiSeq lane. The study's own analysis went as follows. MIGEC was used to process the raw barcoded reads, and molecular identifier groups with only a single read were discarded before consensus assembly and CDR3 extraction. Clonotype tables were post-analysed with VDJtools, normalizing diversity by down-sampling all datasets to the smallest sample size. Repertoire overlap clustering matched CDR3 amino acid but not nucleotide sequences to correct batch-related cross-sample contamination. TCRdb reanalyzed the raw reads on its own, using fastp at Q25 for trimming and MiXCR for clone calling, and kept in-frame beta chains. Rows with a matching CDR3 protein are joined into one entry that keeps the most common DNA and genes. Here the V and J calls rest on TCRdb's processing, not on the authors' analysis. For this sample the table gives about 540,000 distinct CDR3 sequences, of which approximately 34% were detected only once. Approximately 5.4% of the sample is taken by the ten largest.

The record originates from a study of post-analysis software for immune sequencing data (dated by TCRdb to 2015 to 2017). Notes on the research overall: The recorded disease courses included relapsing-remitting, secondary progressive and progressive-relapsing multiple sclerosis, and some patients had no subtype annotation. Patient repertoires were compared against 11 to 12 previously published healthy control repertoires from donors aged roughly 6 to 28 years. A subset of samples was prepared in parallel using single-end sample barcoding, then pooled and co-amplified after Illumina adapter ligation. Summary of the overall study and its limitations: The control group was slightly older than the multiple sclerosis patient group. Significantly higher frequencies in patients than in controls were found for roughly 5 TRBV segments, including TRBV5-6, TRBV5-1 and TRBV20-1. Direct clustering with F measure revealed strong co-clustering of samples prepared in the same batch, which led to a batch-effect correction. Compared with controls, multiple sclerosis patients had significantly lower normalized Chao1 diversity, a finding suggesting substantial peripheral T-cell clonal expansion.

The CDR3 runs 16 amino acids, cysteine and phenylalanine included. The read is trimmed to its CDR3 DNA, 48 bases read in frame from base 1. Via the germline V gene (reference sequence), CDR1 is DFQATT and CDR2 SNEGSKA. The V end loses 3 bases and the J end loses 8 bases, and a stretch of 20 bases separates them. The V and J segments used are TRBV20-1 and TRBJ1-6; the D gene lacks a confident call. The receptor was derived from a girl under 18 with multiple sclerosis. The sequencing input was blood. The CDR3 in this case is CSASADSRGEDSPLHF. The sequenced DNA: TGCAGTGCTAGCGCGGACTCGCGAGGAGAGGATTCACCCCTCCACTTT.